The present T cell receptor (beta chain) was sequenced within a study of blood T cell repertoires in COVID-19. Across the whole study: Acute-phase and convalescent COVID-19 samples originated in the United States, Italy and Spain. PBMCs, B-cell-depleted T cells, or T cells provided the cDNA or gDNA that made up the material.

This CDR3 comprises 11 residues. V was clipped by 3 bases and J by 2 bases, with 3 bases between them. In germline, CDR1 is SQVTM, CDR2 ANQGSEA. How the authors handled the data: For nucleated cells, counts were estimated from reference gene primer amplification. Data came from immunoSEQ multiplex PCR; TCRdb stores just in-frame clones and leaves some out. V, J and clone size reflect that table, while D and trimming were determined from the DNA. The repertoire includes roughly 140,000 clones, more than 80% of them detected once, and about 5.8% sits in the top ten. The source of this sequence is a human donor in a cohort sampled during active COVID-19. Sequences were obtained from peripheral blood. The chain joins TRBV29-1 to TRBJ2-3; D remains ambiguous. CDR3 region: CSVDFTDTQYF. The CDR3 region has the DNA TGCAGCGTTGACTTCACAGATACGCAGTATTTT.